This is a list of T cell receptor beta chains from one sample in a study of OX40 agonist ivuxolimab in advanced cancers. The data were produced by immunoSEQ multiplex PCR, yet TCRdb's version contains in-frame clones alone and is incomplete. The table lists 84,000 or so clones, more than 70% of them singletons, with approximately 0.26% in the top ten. Sequenced here: CD4+ or CD8+ T cells sorted from blood, sampled in a trial of the OX40 agonist ivuxolimab. Receptors originate from an adult with an advanced solid tumor such as melanoma, head and neck, liver or kidney cancer. The CDR3 runs from the conserved cysteine through the conserved F or W. A D gene is named only where the DNA matches it firmly. Size tells how often a clone was seen (once, few, many) or the class of an expanded clone, and some rows leave it out.

clone_size,v_call,j_call,d_call,cdr3_nt,cdr3_aa
.,TRBV19,TRBJ1-1,TRBD1,TGTGCCAGTAGTATCCGTCCAGGGGGCTTTTTATTGAACACTGAAGCTTTCTTT,CASSIRPGGFLLNTEAFF
.,TRBV10-2,TRBJ1-5,.,TGCGCCAGCAGTGAGAGCCCTAGCAATCAGCCCCAGCATTTT,CASSESPSNQPQHF
.,TRBV18,TRBJ2-3,.,TGTGCCAGCTCACGGAATGGGGGGTCCTCGTTCATAGATACGCAGTATTTT,CASSRNGGSSFIDTQYF
once,TRBV4-1,TRBJ1-2,.,TGCGCCAGCAGCCAGTACAGGGATATTTACTATGGCTACACCTTC,CASSQYRDIYYGYTF
.,TRBV5-1,TRBJ1-1,TRBD1,TGCGCCAGCAGCTCACAGGGGGGGACTGAAGCTTTCTTT,CASSSQGGTEAFF
.,TRBV7-3,TRBJ2-3,.,TGTGCCAGCAGCTTCCGGATCTGGGATACGCAGTATTTT,CASSFRIWDTQYF
.,TRBV7-2,TRBJ2-3,TRBD1,TGTGCCAGCAGCCCACAGGGGGCTCGCACAGATACGCAGTATTTT,CASSPQGARTDTQYF
.,TRBV19,TRBJ2-3,.,TGTGCCAGTAGCGGCCGTCCAACCACAGATACGCAGTATTTT,CASSGRPTTDTQYF
.,TRBV7-9,TRBJ1-6,.,TGTGCCAGCAGCTTACAGGGTGTTAATTCACCCCTCCACTTT,CASSLQGVNSPLHF
once,TRBV5-1,TRBJ2-3,.,TGCGCCAGCAGCTTCGACTCCCAACAGTATTTT,CASSFDSQQYF
.,TRBV4-1,TRBJ2-1,.,TGCGCCAGCAGCCAGAGCAGGGGGGTAAATGAGCAGTTCTTC,CASSQSRGVNEQFF
once,TRBV7-9,TRBJ1-2,TRBD1,TGTGCCACACCGGCGGGACAGATATATGGCTACACCTTC,CATPAGQIYGYTF
.,TRBV6-5,TRBJ1-3,TRBD1,TGTGCCAGCAGTTACGGACAGGGGGGAAACACCATATATTTT,CASSYGQGGNTIYF
.,TRBV5-6,TRBJ2-2,.,TGTGCCAGCAGCTTCCCAGGGTCTATCACCGGGGAGCTGTTTTTT,CASSFPGSITGELFF
.,TRBV4-3,TRBJ2-7,TRBD2,TGCGCCAGCAGCCAAGAACGAACTAGCGGGGCCCATTACGAGCAGTACTTC,CASSQERTSGAHYEQYF
.,TRBV5-1,TRBJ1-1,.,TGCGCCAGCAGCTTGGATGGCAGGCCGAACACTGAAGCTTTCTTT,CASSLDGRPNTEAFF
.,TRBV2,TRBJ2-5,TRBD1,TGTGCCAGCAGTTTTAACAGGGGCTTCGTCAAGACCCAGTACTTC,CASSFNRGFVKTQYF
.,TRBV25-1,TRBJ1-3,TRBD1,TGTGCCAGCAGCGCCGACAGGGCCGTAAGAACGGGAAACACCATATATTTT,CASSADRAVRTGNTIYF
once,TRBV2,TRBJ2-7,.,TGTGCCAGCAGGAGGGGTTTCGACGAGCAGTACTTC,CASRRGFDEQYF
.,TRBV7-8,TRBJ2-7,TRBD1,TGTGCCAGCAGCCGTTCTCGGACAGGGAATTCCGAGCAGTACTTC,CASSRSRTGNSEQYF
.,TRBV5-1,TRBJ2-5,.,TGCGCCAGCAGCTTGCAGGAGACCCAGTACTTC,CASSLQETQYF
.,TRBV27,TRBJ1-6,.,TGTGCCAGCAGTCTAGGGGGACCTAATTCACCCCTCCACTTT,CASSLGGPNSPLHF
.,TRBV4-2,TRBJ2-6,TRBD1,TGTGCCAGCAGCCAAAACCTGGGACAGGGGGCATCTGGGGCCAACGTCCTGACTTTC,CASSQNLGQGASGANVLTF
few,TRBV19,TRBJ1-2,TRBD1,TGTGCCAGTAGTGGGGGACAGGGCCCCTATGGCTACACCTTC,CASSGGQGPYGYTF
once,TRBV19,TRBJ2-2,TRBD1,TGTGCCAGTAGTATTGGGACAGGGACCACCGGGGAGCTGTTTTTT,CASSIGTGTTGELFF
.,TRBV4-3,TRBJ1-6,.,TGCGCCAGCAGCCAAGAGGGCCGCGGGCGAGGCAATTCACCCCTCCACTTT,CASSQEGRGRGNSPLHF
.,TRBV19,TRBJ1-1,.,TGTGCCAGTAGTATATCGCAGTCCCCAATCTCCACTGAAGCTTTCTTT,CASSISQSPISTEAFF
few,TRBV5-1,TRBJ2-7,.,TGCGCCAGCAGCTCGGTAAGGGGGGGCAAGCAGTACTTC,CASSSVRGGKQYF
.,TRBV7-2,TRBJ2-5,.,TGTGCCAGCAGCTTAGTGACACTGGTTGAAGAGACCCAGTACTTC,CASSLVTLVEETQYF
.,TRBV5-6,TRBJ2-7,TRBD2,TGTGCCAGCAGCTTTGGTGGCGGGGGGATCTACGAGCAGTACTTC,CASSFGGGGIYEQYF
.,TRBV5-1,TRBJ1-3,.,TGCGCCAGCAGCTTGGCAGGGAACTCTGGAAACACCATATATTTT,CASSLAGNSGNTIYF
.,TRBV5-1,TRBJ2-5,TRBD1,TGCGCCAGCAGCTTGGAGGACAGGGGTCAAGAGACCCAGTACTTC,CASSLEDRGQETQYF
.,TRBV6-5,TRBJ1-4,.,TGTGCCAGCAGTTACTATAGCTCAACTAATGAAAAACTGTTTTTT,CASSYYSSTNEKLFF
.,TRBV7-9,TRBJ1-1,TRBD1,TGTGCCAGCAGCTTAAGGGGACAGGGGCCGAACACTGAAGCTTTCTTT,CASSLRGQGPNTEAFF
.,TRBV5-1,TRBJ2-7,.,TGCGCCAGCAGCACCCCATATGGACAGCAGTACTTC,CASSTPYGQQYF
.,TRBV30,TRBJ1-2,.,TGTGCCTGGAGTGTGCTTTCTAACTATGGCTACACCTTC,CAWSVLSNYGYTF
.,TRBV19,TRBJ1-5,.,TGTGCCAGTTGCCGGGACTTAAATCAGCCCCAGCATTTT,CASCRDLNQPQHF
.,TRBV7-3,TRBJ2-1,.,TGTGCCAGCAACCTAGGGAACGCGAACAATGAGCAGTTCTTC,CASNLGNANNEQFF
.,TRBV7-8,TRBJ1-2,.,TGTGCCAGCAGCTTATCCAGGGGAGCAGGCTATGGCTACACCTTC,CASSLSRGAGYGYTF
.,TRBV6-1,TRBJ2-7,TRBD1,TGTGCCAGCAGCGCTTCGTGGGCAGGGGGCGACGAGCAGTACTTC,CASSASWAGGDEQYF
once,TRBV9,TRBJ1-1,.,TGTGCCAGCAGCGCGGGGGGGCCCAGGGTAGGTACTGAAGCTTTCTTT,CASSAGGPRVGTEAFF
.,TRBV11-2,TRBJ2-5,TRBD1,TGTGCCAGCAGACCGGACAGGGGAGAGACCCAGTACTTC,CASRPDRGETQYF
.,TRBV29-1,TRBJ2-3,.,TGCAGCGTTGGGGATCCGCAGAGGGATACGCAGTATTTT,CSVGDPQRDTQYF
once,TRBV25-1,TRBJ1-4,.,TGTGCCAGCAGTGAGGGGGACCGGTATGAAAAACTGTTTTTT,CASSEGDRYEKLFF
.,TRBV19,TRBJ2-1,TRBD1,TGTGCCAGTAGTGGCAGGGGGTACAATGAGCAGTTCTTC,CASSGRGYNEQFF
.,TRBV4-3,TRBJ2-1,TRBD2,TGCGCCAGCAGCCAAGCAACCTCCGGGACTAGGACCTACAATGAGCAGTTCTTC,CASSQATSGTRTYNEQFF
.,TRBV18,TRBJ1-1,.,TGTGCCAGCTCACCCGGGGGGGCTAGGAACACTGAAGCTTTCTTT,CASSPGGARNTEAFF
.,TRBV6-5,TRBJ2-7,TRBD1,TGTGCCAGCACCTCCGGGACAGGGATCCACGAGCAGTACTTC,CASTSGTGIHEQYF
.,TRBV29-1,TRBJ1-2,.,TGCAGCGTTGGTGCCAGCCAGGGTAATGGCTACACCTTC,CSVGASQGNGYTF
.,TRBV5-1,TRBJ2-7,TRBD1,TGCGCCAGCAGCTTGGAGGGGGCCAGGGGCTCCTACGAGCAGTACTTC,CASSLEGARGSYEQYF
few,TRBV2,TRBJ1-4,TRBD1,TGTGCCAGCAGTGGACAGGGGGGTTTGAATGAAAAACTGTTTTTT,CASSGQGGLNEKLFF
.,TRBV19,TRBJ1-3,.,TGTGCCAGTATGCGGCCGGACTCTGGAAACACCATATATTTT,CASMRPDSGNTIYF
few,TRBV9,TRBJ2-7,.,TGTGCCAGCAGCGTAGCTTTGACCGGCGAGCAGTACTTC,CASSVALTGEQYF
.,TRBV2,TRBJ1-6,.,TGTGCCAGCAGTCGGACAGCCAATAATTCACCCCTCCACTTT,CASSRTANNSPLHF